The source of this T cell receptor (beta chain) is a study of blood T cell repertoires in COVID-19. Across the study: Collection of acute and convalescent COVID-19 samples took place in the United States, Italy and Spain. PBMCs, B-cell-depleted T cells, or T cells were the source of the cDNA or gDNA that made up the material.

The authors' processing: Quantification of nucleated cells was approximated via reference gene primer amplification. Assay used: immunoSEQ multiplex PCR; TCRdb lists only in-frame clones, some missing. V, J and clone size reflect that table, while D and trimming were determined from the DNA. This sample has around 63,000 clones; 79% occur once, and the top ten carry around 5.1%. Trimming shortened V by 0 bases and J by 5 bases, and 10 bases separated the two germline ends. CDR1 and CDR2 from the germline V gene are MNHEY and SMNVEV (reference sequence). This CDR3 spans 14 amino acids. Sequencing used peripheral blood. This clonotype originated in an older woman with acute or convalescent COVID-19. The chain couples TRBV27 to TRBJ1-1; maybe TRBD1 (5 bases). The CDR3 bases are TGTGCCAGCAGTTTATCCGGGACTTGGACTGAAGCTTTCTTT. Encoded protein: CASSLSGTWTEAFF.